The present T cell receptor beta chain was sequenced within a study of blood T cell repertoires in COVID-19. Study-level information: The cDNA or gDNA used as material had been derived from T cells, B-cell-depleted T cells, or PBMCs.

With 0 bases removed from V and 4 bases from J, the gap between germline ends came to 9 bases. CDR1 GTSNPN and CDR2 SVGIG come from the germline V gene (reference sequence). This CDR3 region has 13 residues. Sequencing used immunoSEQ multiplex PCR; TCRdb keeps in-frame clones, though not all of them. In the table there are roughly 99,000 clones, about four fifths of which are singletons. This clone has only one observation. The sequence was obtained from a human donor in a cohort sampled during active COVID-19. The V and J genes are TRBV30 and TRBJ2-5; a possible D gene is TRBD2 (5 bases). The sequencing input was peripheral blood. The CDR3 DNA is TGTGCCTGGAGTGTGACTACGGGAGAGACCCAGTACTTC. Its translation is CAWSVTTGETQYF.